The 28 T cell receptor beta chains given below trace back to one sample, sequenced in a study of regulatory T cells in long-lasting Graves disease. The time point is: newly diagnosed GD, antithyroid drugs for less than 3 months. There was RNA extracted from PBMCs, and the TCR library was made from it. Assembly of TCR beta libraries relied on iRepertoire HTBI primers together with Arm-PCR of CDR3 regions. TCRdb fed the multiplex PCR reads into MiXCR, producing one record per CDR3 protein. Seen here are around 230,000 distinct CDR3 sequences, around 16% observed once, and the top ten hold around 20%. The input for sequencing was peripheral blood mononuclear cells (PBMCs), taken at new diagnosis, from a patient treated with antithyroid drugs. These receptors were collected from a female donor with Graves disease.

This clonotype has a count of ten or more. The genes are TRBV9 and TRBJ1-2; D possibly corresponds to TRBD1 (6 bases). The germline gives CDR1 SGDLS, CDR2 YYNGEE. V was trimmed by 0 bases and J by 5 bases, leaving 8 bases between them. The CDR3 sequence is 13 residues long. CDR3 amino acids: CASSVATGYGYTF. The CDR3 nucleotides are TGTGCCAGCAGCGTAGCTACAGGGTATGGCTACACCTTC. Complete variable domain (other parts from reference TRBV9 and TRBJ1-2): DSGVTQTPKHLITATGQRVTLRCSPRSGDLSVYWYQQSLDQGLQFLIQYYNGEERAKGNILERFSAQQFPDLHSELNLSSLELGDSALYFCASSVATGYGYTFGSGTRLTVV.

This clonotype was picked up a small number of times. V is TRBV5-1 and J is TRBJ2-1; 11 nucleotides line up with TRBD2. In germline, CDR1 is SGHRS, CDR2 YFSETQ. The trim removed 6 bases at V and 7 bases at J, leaving 6 bases unmatched. CDR3 length: 14 residues. The CDR3 nucleotides read TGCGCCAGCAAACTAGCGGGAGAAGGGAATGAGCAGTTCTTC. It translates to CASKLAGEGNEQFF.

This clonotype was found many times. This chain connects TRBV27 to TRBJ2-1, with 13 bases identical to TRBD2. The trim removed 6 bases at V and 9 bases at J, leaving 8 bases unmatched. CDR1 is MNHEY, CDR2 SMNVEV, per germline (reference sequence). The CDR3 consists of 15 residues. The CDR3: CASRNGLAGAGEQFF. DNA for the CDR3: TGTGCCAGCAGGAACGGACTAGCGGGAGCGGGTGAGCAGTTCTTC.

The CDR3, as DNA: TGTGCCACCAGTGAGACAGGGGCTGAAAAACTGTTTTTT. Protein: CATSETGAEKLFF. The rearrangement joins TRBV24-1 to TRBJ1-4; 8 bases fit TRBD1. Germline-derived CDR1 and CDR2 are KGHDR and SFDVKD. The CDR3 sequence is 13 residues long. The V segment lost 4 bases and the J segment 7 bases; nucleotides outside the gene matches: 1.

The sample holds many counts of this clonotype. The CDR3 loop is CASSQSLPATNYGYTF. In nucleotides, the CDR3 is TGTGCCAGCAGCCAGAGTCTTCCCGCTACCAACTATGGCTACACCTTC. The genes are TRBV7-9 and TRBJ1-2; D call uncertain. From germline, CDR1 is SEHNR and CDR2 FQNEAQ (reference sequence). V lost 5 bases to trimming and J lost 2 bases, with 18 bases between them. The CDR3 has 16 amino acids.

This clonotype was recorded at least ten times. The V gene is TRBV30, the J gene TRBJ1-6, with D unresolved. Germline assignment: CDR1 GTSNPN and CDR2 SVGIG (reference sequence). Trimming removed 0 bases from V and 0 bases from J, with 15 bases in between. The CDR3 is 18 amino acids. The CDR3, as DNA: TGTGCCTGGAGTGTCACGATTCTTCTCAGCTCCTATAATTCACCCCTCCACTTT. It translates to CAWSVTILLSSYNSPLHF.

The sample holds many counts of this clonotype. The chain joins TRBV5-1 to TRBJ2-7, with TRBD2 matching 9 bases. V trimming: 7 bases; J trimming: 3 bases; junction bases outside the gene matches: 11. The germline gives CDR1 SGHRS, CDR2 YFSETQ. The CDR3 runs to 15 residues. The CDR3 is CASRLLAGVVYEQYF. CDR3 DNA: TGCGCCAGCCGTCTACTAGCGGGTGTAGTCTACGAGCAGTACTTC.

This clonotype was detected many times. A read error may produce the germline difference seen at one junction end. J is TRBJ2-3 and V is TRBV6-2 or TRBV6-3; no firm D call. In germline, CDR1 is MNHEY, CDR2 SVGEGT. The CDR3 length is 12 residues. The CDR3 protein is CASSPVADTQYF. In DNA form, the CDR3 reads TGTGCCAGCAGTCCCGTGGCAGACACGCAGTATTTT.

This clonotype was detected only a few times. The gene calls are TRBV20-1 and TRBJ2-1, with 7 nucleotides matching TRBD2. Germline assignment: CDR1 DFQATT and CDR2 SNEGSKA (reference sequence). This CDR3 spans 16 amino acids. Losses at the gene ends were 1 base for V and 5 bases for J; bases not matched to a gene: 11. CDR3 amino acids: CSARAPLSGTNNEQFF. The CDR3 nucleotides are TGCAGTGCTAGAGCCCCACTCAGCGGGACGAACAATGAGCAGTTCTTC.

The chain uses TRBV5-6 and TRBJ2-4; 9 bases align to TRBD1. The V segment lost 4 bases and the J segment 6 bases; nucleotides outside the gene matches: 5. This CDR3 is built from 14 residues. CDR1 is SGHDT and CDR2 is YYEEEE in the germline V gene. The CDR3 loop is CASSQGQGRNIQYF. The CDR3 region has the DNA TGTGCCAGCAGCCAGGGACAGGGACGAAACATTCAGTACTTC.

Note on this clonotype: A read error may explain this, as a much larger clone is one base away. The chain recombines TRBV5-4 with TRBJ2-3, with 10 bases matching TRBD2. This CDR3 contains 18 residues. The germline gives CDR1 SGHNT, CDR2 YYREEE (reference sequence). In DNA form, the CDR3 reads TGTGCCAGCAGCTTGGGGCTAGCGGGAGTCACCGGCGGAGATTCGCAGTATTTT. This sequence encodes CASSLGLAGVTGGDSQYF. Complete variable domain (other parts from reference TRBV5-4 and TRBJ2-3): ETGVTQSPTHLIKTRGQQVTLRCSSQSGHNTVSWYQQALGQGPQFIFQYYREEENGRGNFPPRFSGLQFPNYSSELNVNALELDDSALYLCASSLGLAGVTGGDSQYFGPGTRLTVL.

The sample holds many counts of this clonotype. The genes are TRBV28 and TRBJ1-1, with no clear D. This CDR3 spans 14 amino acids. With 8 bases removed from V and 0 bases from J, the gap between germline ends came to 13 bases. From germline, CDR1 is MDHEN and CDR2 SYDVKM. The CDR3 is CASFPAVMNTEAFF. CDR3 DNA: TGTGCCAGCTTTCCGGCGGTCATGAACACTGAAGCTTTCTTT. The entire variable domain, with the rest obtained from reference TRBV28 and TRBJ1-1, is as follows: DVKVTQSSRYLVKRTGEKVFLECVQDMDHENMFWYRQDPGLGLRLIYFSYDVKMKEKGDIPEGYSVSREKKERFSLILESASTNQTSMYLCASFPAVMNTEAFFGQGTRLTVV.

In the case of this clonotype: The likely explanation is a read error, given a far larger clone one base away. The chain employs TRBV2 and TRBJ1-4; 7 nucleotides align to TRBD1. The germline V gene encodes CDR1 SNHLY and CDR2 FYNNEI. CDR3 length: 13 residues. The V gene end was trimmed by 3 bases and the J gene end by 10 bases; junction bases not matched to a gene: 5. The CDR3 nucleotides read TGTGCCAGCAGTGACCCCGCAGGGGGAAAACTGTTTTTT. Translated, it gives CASSDPAGGKLFF.

J is TRBJ2-5 and V is TRBV29-1, with 12 bases aligning to TRBD1. The CDR3 totals 14 residues. With V trimmed by 6 bases and J by 5 bases, 7 bases remained unmatched. Germline-derived CDR1 and CDR2 are SQVTM and ANQGSEA. The CDR3: CSVGTGGAGETQYF. The CDR3 bases are TGCAGCGTCGGGACAGGGGGCGCGGGGGAGACCCAGTACTTC.

On this clonotype: A much larger clone differs by one base, so this may be a read error. V and J are TRBV27 and TRBJ2-5, with unresolved D. This CDR3 has 12 residues. Per germline, CDR1 MNHEY and CDR2 SMNVEV (reference sequence). Trimming removed 6 bases at V and 0 bases at J, with 5 bases between. The CDR3 sequence: CASRKNQETQYF. The CDR3 nucleotides read TGTGCCAGCAGAAAAAACCAAGAGACCCAGTACTTC.

With regard to this clonotype: The junction does not match germline at one end; this may be a read error. The chain recombines TRBV7-9 with TRBJ2-1; D is possibly TRBD2 (5 bases). The CDR3 runs to 13 residues. Looked up from germline, CDR1 is SEHNR and CDR2 is FQNEAQ (reference sequence). In nucleotides, the CDR3 is TGTGCCAGCAGCGGGGATTTTCGGGGAGCCCAGTCCTTC. Translated: CASSGDFRGAQSF.

The rearrangement links TRBV28 to TRBJ2-7; 7 nucleotides line up with TRBD2. Trimming cost V 9 bases and J 2 bases; bases outside gene matches: 10. Germline V lookup: CDR1 MDHEN, CDR2 SYDVKM. The CDR3 contains 14 residues. Here the CDR3 reads CASEARGRAYEQYF. Here the CDR3 DNA reads TGTGCCAGTGAGGCAAGAGGGAGGGCCTACGAGCAGTACTTC.

This clonotype was counted only a few times. This chain uses TRBV7-9 with TRBJ1-2, with D tentatively TRBD1 (5 bases). V lost 6 bases to trimming and J lost 2 bases, with 13 bases between them. Germline assignment: CDR1 SEHNR and CDR2 FQNEAQ (reference sequence). The CDR3 is 14 amino acids. Here the CDR3 DNA reads TGTGCCAGCAGAAGTGACGGGGGGAACTATGGCTACACCTTC. Protein product: CASRSDGGNYGYTF.

The chain carries TRBV20-1 and TRBJ2-1; 7 bases fit TRBD1. Trimming took 0 bases from V and 4 from J; bases not matched to a gene: 9. The CDR3 has 16 residues. CDR1 and CDR2 from the germline V gene are DFQATT and SNEGSKA (reference sequence). CDR3 coding DNA: TGCAGTGCTAGAGATGTCGGGGACAGCAAGTACAATGAGCAGTTCTTC. This codes for CSARDVGDSKYNEQFF.

This clonotype has a count of ten or more. The rearrangement uses TRBV2 and TRBJ1-2, with 7 bases identical to TRBD1. Trimming removed 5 bases from V and 0 bases from J; junction bases left unmatched: 6. The CDR3 has 15 amino acids. CDR1 and CDR2 from the germline V gene are SNHLY and FYNNEI. The CDR3 coding sequence is TGTGCCAGCAGTCGGGACAGCTATACTAACTATGGCTACACCTTC. The encoded protein is CASSRDSYTNYGYTF.

This clonotype occurred many times. The chain has TRBV5-1 and TRBJ2-7, with 8 bases aligning to TRBD2. Germline lookup yields CDR1 SGHRS and CDR2 YFSETQ. This CDR3 spans 14 amino acids. V gave up 0 bases and J gave up 4 bases; unmatched junction bases: 3. In nucleotides, the CDR3 is TGCGCCAGCAGCTTGGGTGGACTAGCTTACGAGCAGTACTTC. It is translated as CASSLGGLAYEQYF.

This clonotype has more than one count but fewer than ten. V and J are TRBV11-1 and TRBJ2-3; perhaps TRBD1 as D (6 bases). This CDR3 has 15 amino acids. V lost 5 bases to trimming and J lost 0 bases, with 12 bases between them. Germline CDR1 SGHAT, CDR2 FQDESV (reference sequence). In DNA, the CDR3 is TGTGCCAGCAGCGGAGGACAGCAAAGCACAGATACGCAGTATTTT. Translation gives CASSGGQQSTDTQYF.

This clonotype was recorded only once. The chain uses TRBV20-1 and TRBJ2-7, with 10 bases aligning to TRBD2. The V segment lost 0 bases and the J segment 3 bases; nucleotides outside the gene matches: 11. Germline CDR1 and CDR2: DFQATT and SNEGSKA (reference sequence). The CDR3 has 17 amino acids. In nucleotides, the CDR3 is TGCAGTGCTAGAGACCCCCGCCTTCTAGCGGGAGACTACGAGCAGTACTTC. Its protein is CSARDPRLLAGDYEQYF.

This clonotype was seen ten or more times. The chain is built from TRBV24-1 and TRBJ1-2; perhaps TRBD1 as D (6 bases). The CDR3 totals 14 residues. The germline CDR1 and CDR2 sequences are KGHDR and SFDVKD. The V end lost 2 bases, the J end lost 4 bases, and 10 bases lay between the germline ends. CDR3 amino acids: CATSDYGQTYGYTF. CDR3 coding DNA: TGTGCCACCAGTGATTACGGACAGACCTATGGCTACACCTTC.

This clonotype was observed a few times. One base away lies a much larger clone, so this may be a sequencing read error. V and J are TRBV20-1 and TRBJ2-5; D is possibly TRBD1 (5 bases). The CDR3 extends over 14 amino acids. CDR1 is DFQATT and CDR2 is SNEGSKA in the germline V gene (reference sequence). The CDR3 protein is CSARDPKGRETQHF. In DNA, the CDR3 is TGCAGTGCTAGAGATCCAAAGGGGCGAGAGACCCAGCACTTC.

To note about this clonotype: A far larger clone differs by one base, so this is likely a read error. V is TRBV3-1 and J is TRBJ2-1; tentative D call: TRBD1 (6 bases). The CDR3 spans 15 residues. The germline V gene encodes CDR1 LGHDT and CDR2 YNNKEL (reference sequence). With 0 bases removed from V and 10 bases from J, the gap between germline ends came to 16 bases. The chain's CDR3 is CASSQERTAGYEQFF. The DNA of the CDR3 is TGTGCCAGCAGCCAAGAAAGGACAGCTGGCTACGAGCAGTTCTTC.

This clonotype was seen at least ten times. This chain links TRBV6-2 or TRBV6-3 with TRBJ1-2, with 9 positions matching TRBD1. Germline lookup yields CDR1 MNHEY and CDR2 SVGEGT. The CDR3 covers 13 residues. J lost 8 bases, V lost 4 bases, and 5 bases had no gene match. Written as DNA, the CDR3 is TGTGCCAGCAGTTCCCGGGACAGGGAAGGCTACACCTTC. It codes for CASSSRDREGYTF.

Many counts were recorded for this clonotype. The chain employs TRBV18 and TRBJ2-7; TRBD1 or TRBD2 may be the D gene (6 bases each). V was cut by 4 bases and J by 5 bases, with 18 bases left in between. The CDR3 consists of 15 residues. The germline CDR1 and CDR2 sequences are KGHSH and LQKENI. CDR3 protein: CASSRTQGLGDEQYF. CDR3 nucleotide sequence: TGTGCCAGCTCACGTACACAGGGACTCGGGGACGAGCAGTACTTC.